Presented here are 16 T cell receptor beta chains from one specimen sequenced in a study of blood T cell repertoires in COVID-19. The protocol was immunoSEQ multiplex PCR, while the TCRdb copy is restricted to in-frame clones and leaves out a portion. This table has under 40,000 clones, about 85% appearing once. The material sequenced was peripheral blood. Every receptor here comes from a human donor with acute or convalescent COVID-19. The donor label of this sample is uncertain.

The rearrangement joins TRBV24-1 to TRBJ1-1, with TRBD1 matching over 8 bases. This CDR3 comprises 14 residues. Germline V gives CDR1 KGHDR, CDR2 SFDVKD. Germline trimming cut 9 bases from V and 1 base from J; bases unmatched to any gene: 6. The DNA for the CDR3 is TGTGCCACCGCACGCGGACAGGGGAACACTGAAGCTTTCTTT. This encodes CATARGQGNTEAFF.

The chain employs TRBV24-1 and TRBJ1-2, with 7 bases that match TRBD1. The germline V gene encodes CDR1 KGHDR and CDR2 SFDVKD. V lost 11 bases to trimming and J lost 8 bases; unmatched junction nucleotides: 13. There are 13 residues in the CDR3. The CDR3 protein is CAIRQGLRRGYTF. The DNA of the CDR3 is TGTGCCATCCGACAGGGCCTTCGGAGAGGCTACACCTTC.

The chain recombines TRBV5-1 with TRBJ1-4; 8 positions agree with TRBD1. Germline V CDR1 and CDR2: SGHRS, YFSETQ. Trimming cost V 3 bases and J 8 bases; bases outside gene matches: 9. The CDR3 spans 15 residues. CDR3 sequence reads: CASSWGDRWEEKLFF. CDR3 bases: TGCGCCAGCAGCTGGGGGGACAGGTGGGAGGAAAAACTGTTTTTT.

V and J are TRBV29-1 and TRBJ2-1; D uncertain. The V end was cut by 3 bases, the J end by 8 bases, with 11 bases between. CDR3 length: 12 residues. The germline CDR1 and CDR2 sequences are SQVTM and ANQGSEA. CDR3 in amino acids: CSVDLEIDEQFF. CDR3 in DNA: TGCAGCGTTGACTTGGAGATCGATGAGCAGTTCTTC.

With regard to this clone: The sample holds other DNA sequences that translate to the same CDR3. CDR3 coding DNA: TGTGCCAGTAGTCCCCTTTTGAACACTGAAGCTTTCTTT. Its protein product is CASSPLLNTEAFF. V gene TRBV19 combines with J gene TRBJ1-1; D gene uncertain. Germline CDR1 is LNHDA and CDR2 is SQIVND (reference sequence). V was clipped by 5 bases and J by 0 bases, with 7 bases between them. This CDR3 comprises 13 residues.

The V gene is TRBV19, the J gene TRBJ1-2, with TRBD1 identical over 10 bases. Germline CDR1 and CDR2: LNHDA and SQIVND (reference sequence). J gave up 5 bases and V 6 bases, and 3 bases lay outside the gene matches. The CDR3 covers 13 residues. The CDR3 reads CASRSGQGYGYTF. For the CDR3, the DNA is TGTGCCAGTAGATCGGGACAGGGGTATGGCTACACCTTC.

This chain joins TRBV5-1 and TRBJ2-7; 7 bases map to TRBD2. This CDR3 has 19 residues. From germline, CDR1 is SGHRS and CDR2 YFSETQ. The junction had 16 bases not matched to a gene; V was cut back by 0 bases and J by 1 base. The CDR3 bases are TGCGCCAGCAGCTTGGGAGCTAGCGGCACCCAAACCCAATCCTACGAGCAGTACTTC. Its translation: CASSLGASGTQTQSYEQYF.

The rearrangement links TRBV20-1 to TRBJ1-2; D unresolved. Between the trimmed V and J ends, which lost 6 bases and 8 bases, there was a span of 10 bases. Germline lookup yields CDR1 DFQATT and CDR2 SNEGSKA (reference sequence). The CDR3 runs 10 residues. The DNA for the CDR3 is TGCAGTGCCGAGCGCCGCGGCTACACCTTC. Its protein is CSAERRGYTF.

The chain combines TRBV19 with TRBJ2-2; 13 nucleotides line up with TRBD2. Losses at the gene ends were 8 bases for V and 0 bases for J; bases not matched to a gene: 6. The germline V gene has CDR1 LNHDA and CDR2 SQIVND (reference sequence). CDR3 length: 17 amino acids. The CDR3: CASERTSGSSNTGELFF. The CDR3 bases are TGTGCCAGTGAAAGGACTAGCGGGAGTTCGAACACCGGGGAGCTGTTTTTT.

This chain links TRBV3-1 (or the pseudogene TRBV3-2) with TRBJ2-7, with D possibly TRBD1 on 5 matching bases. Germline CDR1 is LGHDT and CDR2 is YNNKEL (reference sequence). The CDR3 has 12 residues. Trimming removed 3 bases from V and 3 bases from J, with 6 bases in between. In DNA form, the CDR3 reads TGTGCCAGCAGCCACGACAGCTACGAGCAGTACTTC. It encodes CASSHDSYEQYF.

The chain recombines TRBV7-2 with TRBJ1-2; 11 positions agree with TRBD1. The germline V gene has CDR1 SGHTA and CDR2 FQGNSA. V was clipped by 5 bases and J by 6 bases; unmatched bases: 8. CDR3 length equals 15 residues. DNA for the CDR3: TGTGCCAGCAGCCCTCGGACAGGGGGCTTAAATGGCTACACCTTC. Translated, it gives CASSPRTGGLNGYTF.

The V call is TRBV7-8, the J call TRBJ2-2; 10 nucleotides match TRBD2. The CDR3 is 16 amino acids. V lost 5 bases, J lost 4 bases, and 7 bases stayed unmatched. Germline-derived CDR1 and CDR2 are SGHVS and FQNEAQ. In DNA form, the CDR3 reads TGTGCCAGCAGCCATACCGTAGCGGGGGGCACCGGGGAGCTGTTTTTT. This encodes CASSHTVAGGTGELFF.

In DNA form, the CDR3 reads TGCGCCAGCAGCCAAGAGCAGGCACGGGAGACCCAGTACTTC. Protein sequence: CASSQEQARETQYF. V is TRBV4-1 and J is TRBJ2-5; D gene ambiguous. V gave up 0 bases and J gave up 5 bases, with 10 bases separating them. Germline CDR1 reads MGHRA; CDR2 reads YSYEKL. This CDR3 region has 14 residues.

The chain uses TRBV5-6 and TRBJ1-5; 9 nucleotides align to TRBD1. Germline trimming cut 3 bases from V and 5 bases from J; bases unmatched to any gene: 6. This CDR3 contains 15 residues. The germline gives CDR1 SGHDT, CDR2 YYEEEE. CDR3 DNA sequence: TGTGCCAGCAGCTACCGACAGGGGGTCTATCAGCCCCAGCATTTT. Translating gives CASSYRQGVYQPQHF.

This chain connects TRBV7-2 to TRBJ1-6; D is perhaps TRBD1 (6 bases). The germline V gene has CDR1 SGHTA and CDR2 FQGNSA. The CDR3 totals 14 residues. V shed 5 bases and J shed 8 bases, with 13 bases lying between them. The CDR3 region is CASSASPGDSPLHF. The DNA of the CDR3 is TGTGCCAGCAGCGCCAGCCCAGGGGATTCACCCCTCCACTTT.

The chain links TRBV6-6 to TRBJ1-3; no reliable D call. Per germline, CDR1 MNHNY and CDR2 SVGAGI (reference sequence). V was trimmed by 6 bases and J by 8 bases, leaving 14 bases between them. This CDR3 is 13 amino acids long. CDR3 DNA: TGTGCCAGCAGACGCTTGAGCGGGGACACCATATATTTT. The encoded protein is CASRRLSGDTIYF.